This passage covers 5 T cell receptor beta chains from one sample sequenced in a study of blood T cell repertoires in COVID-19. This table comes from immunoSEQ multiplex PCR, and its TCRdb copy is limited to in-frame clones, with some not included. The table has about 150,000 clones, roughly 87% seen once. Sample: PBMCs or T cells enriched from blood (not recorded which). The receptors were sampled from a woman in her 40s who had been exposed to COVID-19.

The chain couples TRBV5-1 to TRBJ2-2, with D tentatively TRBD2 (5 bases). Per the germline V gene, CDR1 is SGHRS and CDR2 is YFSETQ. Trimming removed 0 bases from V and 2 bases from J, with 8 bases in between. The CDR3 length is 15 residues. The CDR3 here is CASSLERINTGELFF. The CDR3 region has the DNA TGCGCCAGCAGCTTGGAGCGGATTAACACCGGGGAGCTGTTTTTT.

J is TRBJ1-1 and V is TRBV5-1, with D tentatively TRBD1 (5 bases). Germline V gives CDR1 SGHRS, CDR2 YFSETQ. The length of the CDR3 is 15 residues. V was shortened by 0 bases and J by 3 bases, with 12 bases between the two germline ends. The CDR3 region is CASSLGSRVYTEAFF. CDR3 DNA sequence: TGCGCCAGCAGCTTGGGAAGCAGGGTCTACACTGAAGCTTTCTTT.

J is TRBJ2-7 and V is TRBV5-4; 9 bases are a match to TRBD2. This CDR3 has 15 residues. The J segment lost 5 bases and the V segment lost 3 bases, leaving 9 bases of the junction unmatched. Germline V CDR1 and CDR2: SGHNT, YYREEE (reference sequence). Here the CDR3 DNA reads TGTGCCAGCAGCTCAACTAGCGGGTGGGCTAACGAGCAGTACTTC. This encodes CASSSTSGWANEQYF. Looking up the rest from reference TRBV5-4 and TRBJ2-7 gives the full variable domain: ETGVTQSPTHLIKTRGQQVTLRCSSQSGHNTVSWYQQALGQGPQFIFQYYREEENGRGNFPPRFSGLQFPNYSSELNVNALELDDSALYLCASSSTSGWANEQYFGPGTRLTVT.

The V and J genes are TRBV4-1 and TRBJ2-7; weak D call: TRBD2 (5 bases). The germline CDR1 and CDR2 sequences are MGHRA and YSYEKL. The length of the CDR3 is 13 residues. Between the trimmed V and J ends, which lost 1 base and 3 bases, there was a span of 7 bases. DNA for the CDR3: TGCGCCAGCAGCCAAGCACTAGGCTACGAGCAGTACTTC. It specifies CASSQALGYEQYF.

This chain connects TRBV5-4 to TRBJ1-3, with TRBD1 as a possible D gene (5 bases). V lost 0 bases and J lost 4, with 14 bases in between. This CDR3 has 16 amino acids. CDR1 SGHNT and CDR2 YYREEE come from the germline V gene (reference sequence). In DNA form, the CDR3 reads TGTGCCAGCAGCTTGGAAGGGGTGTCTGACGGAAACACCATATATTTT. Translation gives CASSLEGVSDGNTIYF.